Each of the 27 T cell receptor beta chains below was sequenced from the same sample in a study of breast tumors, draining lymph nodes, adjacent tissues. Each CDR3 protein gets one entry after TCRdb re-called the multiplex PCR reads with MiXCR. The table shows fewer than 150,000 distinct CDR3 sequences, with 21% occurring only once. The lymph nodes were axillary draining lymph nodes from breast cancer patients. The sample consisted of axillary lymph node tissue. These receptors were collected from a female donor with breast cancer. Some clones in this sample may be carry-over from other donors' samples.

Note on this clonotype: Given the absence of the conserved phenylalanine or tryptophan at the CDR3 end, a read error is likely. V and J are TRBV30 and TRBJ1-4, with unresolved D. Germline V gene lookup returns CDR1 GTSNPN and CDR2 SVGIG (reference sequence). The CDR3 totals 11 residues. Trimming shortened V by 4 bases and J by 10 bases, and 10 bases separated the two germline ends. Written as DNA, the CDR3 is TGTGCCTGGATGTTCGGCGGAAAACTGTTTTCT. The encoded protein is CAWMFGGKLFS.

In this sample, this clonotype turned up many times. The gene calls are TRBV20-1 and TRBJ2-1; D unresolved. CDR3 size: 12 residues. Trimming took 3 bases from V and 4 from J, leaving 7 bases between them. The germline CDR1 and CDR2 sequences are DFQATT and SNEGSKA (reference sequence). In DNA, the CDR3 is TGCAGTGCTAGTTCTCAGTACAATGAGCAGTTCTTC. It encodes CSASSQYNEQFF.

This clonotype was observed many times. The chain employs TRBV25-1 and TRBJ2-7; 8 bases are shared with TRBD1. The CDR3 is made up of 14 amino acids. Trimming removed 4 bases from V and 3 bases from J; junction bases left unmatched: 5. Germline assignment: CDR1 MGHDK and CDR2 SYGVNS. The CDR3 spells CASSGTGSGYEQYF. CDR3 nucleotides: TGTGCCAGCAGTGGGACAGGGTCAGGCTACGAGCAGTACTTC.

This clonotype was seen many times. The chain recombines TRBV30 with TRBJ2-2; 7 bases fit TRBD1. The CDR3 has 15 residues. V lost 3 bases and J lost 6; bases outside the gene matches: 10. Germline assignment: CDR1 GTSNPN and CDR2 SVGIG (reference sequence). CDR3 protein: CAWSKGAGYAGELFF. Here the CDR3 DNA reads TGTGCCTGGAGCAAGGGGGCAGGGTACGCCGGGGAGCTGTTTTTT.

This clonotype was counted at least ten times. The gene calls are TRBV12-3 or TRBV12-4 and TRBJ2-7, with D maybe TRBD2 (5 bases). Between the trimmed V and J ends, which lost 6 bases and 0 bases, there was a span of 9 bases. The CDR3 length is 13 residues. CDR3 sequence (DNA): TGTGCCAGCAGAGACGGGAACTCCTACGAGCAGTACTTC. Its translation: CASRDGNSYEQYF.

The chain is built from TRBV19 and TRBJ1-4, with 7 bases lining up with TRBD1. CDR1 and CDR2 (germline): LNHDA, SQIVND (reference sequence). The CDR3 spans 13 residues. Unmatched junction bases numbered 6, after V lost 7 bases and J lost 7 bases. The CDR3 region has the DNA TGTGCCAGTAAGAAGGGGGCACTTGAAAAACTGTTTTTT. Encoded protein: CASKKGALEKLFF.

This clonotype was counted many times. V usage is TRBV6-5 and J usage is TRBJ2-1, with a possible D match to TRBD1 (5 bases). Germline values: CDR1 MNHEY, CDR2 SVGAGI. V gave up 4 bases and J gave up 5 bases, with 15 bases separating them. The CDR3 consists of 15 residues. CDR3 amino acids: CASSLGSWGNNEQFF. The CDR3 coding sequence is TGTGCCAGCAGTTTAGGGTCGTGGGGCAACAATGAGCAGTTCTTC.

This clonotype showed up many times. This chain joins TRBV5-1 and TRBJ1-4; a weak D match, TRBD1 (5 bases). Trimming took 4 bases from V and 0 from J, leaving 7 bases between them. Germline V gene lookup returns CDR1 SGHRS and CDR2 YFSETQ. CDR3 length: 14 amino acids. The CDR3 loop is CASSIGATNEKLFF. In nucleotides, the CDR3 is TGCGCCAGCAGCATAGGGGCAACTAATGAAAAACTGTTTTTT. Combining the CDR3 with reference TRBV5-1 and TRBJ1-4 gives the whole variable domain KAGVTQTPRYLIKTRGQQVTLSCSPISGHRSVSWYQQTPGQGLQFLFEYFSETQRNKGNFPGRFSGRQFSNSRSEMNVSTLELGDSALYLCASSIGATNEKLFFGSGTQLSVL.

This clonotype was seen at least ten times. At one of its ends the junction is not consistent with the germline gene, which may arise from a read error. As DNA, the CDR3 is TGTGCCAGCAGCTTATCGGTTGGGCGGTCCGGGCCCCTATGCGGCTTT. Protein sequence: CASSLSVGRSGPLCGF. The chain links TRBV7-3 to TRBJ1-3; no clear D gene. CDR1 and CDR2 (germline): SGHTA, FQGTGA. CDR3 length: 16 residues.

This clonotype was counted many times. J is TRBJ2-3 and V is TRBV10-3, with unresolved D. CDR1 is ENHRY and CDR2 is SYGVKD in the germline V gene. The length of the CDR3 is 13 residues. Trimming took off 10 bases at V and 1 base at J, with 12 bases between the two ends. The chain's CDR3 is CATGFAGTDTQYF. The CDR3 DNA follows: TGTGCCACCGGGTTTGCGGGCACAGATACGCAGTATTTT.

A note on this clonotype: With a much larger clone just one base away, this may be a read error. The chain couples TRBV7-3 to TRBJ2-3; D is possibly TRBD2 (6 bases). V was cut by 5 bases and J by 7 bases, with 22 bases left in between. The CDR3 contains 16 residues. Germline-derived CDR1 and CDR2 are SGHTA and FQGTGA. As DNA, the CDR3 is TGTGCCAGCAGCGCCCCCGGGACTCCTTCGGGGAATACGCAGTATTTT. Translated, it gives CASSAPGTPSGNTQYF.

This clonotype was recorded many times. This chain connects TRBV12-3 or TRBV12-4 to TRBJ2-5; perhaps TRBD2 as D (7 bases). The V end was cut by 7 bases, the J end by 5 bases, with 11 bases between. CDR3 length: 12 amino acids. The CDR3 loop reads CASNWGGETQYF. The CDR3 DNA sequence: TGTGCCAGCAACTGGGGGGGCGAGACCCAGTACTTC.

In this sample, this clonotype turned up many times. This chain joins TRBV4-1 and TRBJ2-1; possibly TRBD1 for D (5 bases). Trimming cost V 2 bases and J 2 bases, with 16 bases left between them. Germline CDR1 MGHRA, CDR2 YSYEKL. The CDR3 spans 17 residues. Here the CDR3 reads CASSQLPAGWPYNEQFF. The CDR3 region has the DNA TGCGCCAGCAGCCAACTGCCAGCAGGGTGGCCCTACAATGAGCAGTTCTTC.

This clonotype is medium-sized by share. The J gene is TRBJ1-6, the V gene TRBV7-9; D ambiguous. Trimming pared 1 base from V and 7 bases from J, leaving 11 bases between. The CDR3 has 15 residues. Germline CDR1 reads SEHNR; CDR2 reads FQNEAQ (reference sequence). CDR3 sequence: CASSLVRSGNSPLHF. CDR3 sequence (DNA): TGTGCCAGCAGCTTAGTAAGGAGCGGCAATTCACCCCTCCACTTT.

The chain recombines TRBV6-5 with TRBJ2-7; no clear D gene. V was shortened by 7 bases and J by 0 bases, with 13 bases between the two germline ends. In germline, CDR1 is MNHEY, CDR2 SVGAGI. The CDR3 runs to 14 residues. CDR3 sequence reads: CASKNQEISYEQYF. DNA for the CDR3: TGTGCCAGCAAAAATCAGGAAATCTCCTACGAGCAGTACTTC.

This clonotype was counted at least ten times. V and J are TRBV24-1 and TRBJ2-3; 9 nucleotides line up with TRBD2. The CDR3 contains 19 residues. Trimming took 5 bases from V and 5 from J; bases not matched to a gene: 19. Germline CDR1 reads KGHDR; CDR2 reads SFDVKD. The CDR3 nucleotides are TGTGCCACCAGTGGGGCAGGGGAGGGCGGGAGGGCCTTTGGAGATACGCAGTATTTT. Its protein is CATSGAGEGGRAFGDTQYF.

The rearrangement uses TRBV6-1 and TRBJ2-1; no clear D gene. CDR3 length equals 13 residues. Germline V lookup: CDR1 MNHNS, CDR2 SASEGT. The V gene lost 6 bases and the J gene lost 4 bases, with 10 bases spanning the gap. DNA of the CDR3: TGTGCCAGCAGGCAGATGGAATACAATGAGCAGTTCTTC. It is translated as CASRQMEYNEQFF.

This clonotype has ten or more counts. This sequence joins TRBV24-1 and TRBJ2-1, with 11 bases fitting TRBD2. The V and J ends lost 5 bases and 5 bases, in that order; junction bases with no gene match: 7. This CDR3 contains 16 residues. Per the germline V gene, CDR1 is KGHDR and CDR2 is SFDVKD. CDR3 protein: CATSGKTSGAHNEQFF. The DNA of the CDR3 is TGTGCCACCAGTGGGAAGACTAGCGGGGCCCACAATGAGCAGTTCTTC.

Concerning this clonotype itself: An end of the junction differs from the germline gene, which may be a read error. The V call is TRBV20-1, the J call TRBJ1-5, with TRBD1 as a possible D gene (6 bases). The CDR3 is made up of 15 amino acids. Germline CDR1 reads DFQATT; CDR2 reads SNEGSKA (reference sequence). The CDR3 reads CSAPLITGTNQLQHF. DNA for the CDR3: TGCAGTGCCCCCTTGATTACAGGGACAAATCAGCTCCAGCATTTT.

This clonotype was detected many times. The V call is TRBV3-1, the J call TRBJ2-7; no definite D call. This CDR3 region has 12 residues. Germline V CDR1 and CDR2: LGHDT, YNNKEL (reference sequence). Trimming removed 1 base at V and 4 bases at J, with 5 bases between. The CDR3: CASSQVKYEQYF. Here the CDR3 DNA reads TGTGCCAGCAGCCAAGTGAAGTACGAGCAGTACTTC.

This clonotype has ten or more counts. The V gene is TRBV6-6, the J gene TRBJ2-3, with 9 bases fitting TRBD1. CDR3 size: 16 residues. V was pared by 7 bases and J by 6 bases, with 14 bases of the junction left unmatched. Germline loops: CDR1 MNHNY, CDR2 SVGAGI (reference sequence). The CDR3 nucleotides read TGTGCCAGCACATATGGGGGGACAGGGTCGAGGGATACGCAGTATTTT. This sequence encodes CASTYGGTGSRDTQYF.

Turning to this clonotype: The conserved final phenylalanine or tryptophan is absent from the CDR3, which likely points to a read error. The rearrangement links TRBV11-2 to TRBJ2-5; 7 bases fit TRBD2. Losses at the gene ends were 0 bases for V and 4 bases for J; bases not matched to a gene: 8. The CDR3 has 16 amino acids. Germline V gives CDR1 SGHAT, CDR2 FQNNGV. The CDR3 spells CASSLDHQTSLETQYL. As DNA, the CDR3 is TGTGCCAGCAGCTTAGATCATCAGACTAGCTTAGAGACCCAGTACCTC.

Regarding this clonotype: A much larger clonotype is one base distant, so this may be a read error. The V and J genes are TRBV7-9 and TRBJ2-2; maybe TRBD2 (5 bases). Germline V gene sequence: CDR1 SEHNR, CDR2 FQNEAQ (reference sequence). The CDR3 spans 12 residues. CDR3 sequence reads: CASSLNTGEQFF. CDR3 nucleotides: TGTGCCAGCAGCTTAAACACCGGGGAGCAGTTTTTT.

As concerns this clonotype: A much larger clone sits a single nucleotide away, making a read error possible. This rearrangement joins TRBV28 to TRBJ2-3; 7 bases fit TRBD2. CDR3 length: 15 amino acids. Germline values: CDR1 MDHEN, CDR2 SYDVKM. For the CDR3, the DNA is TGTACCAGCAGCCTTCCCGGGACTAATGATAATACGCAGTATTTT. Protein sequence: CTSSLPGTNDNTQYF.

Many counts were recorded for this clonotype. The chain combines TRBV4-2 with TRBJ2-1; 7 bases align to TRBD2. Germline CDR1 and CDR2: LGHNA and YNFKEQ. The V segment lost 1 base and the J segment 7 bases; nucleotides outside the gene matches: 10. This CDR3 is 16 amino acids long. For the CDR3, the DNA is TGTGCCAGCAGCCAAGGGCACGGGAGGCGGAATAATGAGCAGTTCTTC. It yields the protein CASSQGHGRRNNEQFF.

This sequence joins TRBV30 and TRBJ2-2; D remains ambiguous. Germline CDR1 reads GTSNPN; CDR2 reads SVGIG (reference sequence). Trimming shortened V by 0 bases and J by 6 bases, and 11 bases separated the two germline ends. The CDR3 is 14 amino acids. DNA for the CDR3: TGTGCCTGGAGTGTACGGCAGCCCCCCGGGGAGCTGTTTTTT. Protein product: CAWSVRQPPGELFF.

This clonotype was observed many times. The rearrangement uses TRBV14 and TRBJ2-1; D is ambiguous. The CDR3 has 15 residues. Looked up from germline, CDR1 is SGHDN and CDR2 is FVKESK. With 3 bases removed from V and 0 bases from J, the gap between germline ends came to 9 bases. The CDR3 loop reads CASSQGLRSYNEQFF. The CDR3 DNA reads as TGTGCCAGCAGCCAGGGCTTACGCTCCTACAATGAGCAGTTCTTC.